A selection of T cell receptor beta chains follows, all from one sample in a study of T-cell reconstitution after alpha-beta-depleted transplantation in children. TCRdb ran MiXCR on the PCR reads and lists one entry per CDR3 protein. The sample has around 580,000 distinct CDR3 sequences, more than 20% seen once. The sequencing here drew on PBMCs, taken before TCRalphabeta/CD19-depleted stem cell transplant. Every receptor here comes from a boy under three years old with Wiskott-Aldrich syndrome, due to receive a stem cell transplant. Both conserved end residues are part of each CDR3. D genes are given only for firm matches. Clone sizes are given selectively: once, few, many, or a class where the clone is expanded.

>TRBD2|-|TRBJ2-7|TRBV5-1
TGCGCCAGCAGCTTTCCTAGCGGGTCCTACGAGCAGTACTTC
CASSFPSGSYEQYF
>TRBD1|-|TRBJ2-4|TRBV12-3/TRBV12-4
TGTGCCAGCCGGGACAGGGAACCCAAAAACATTCAGTACTTC
CASRDREPKNIQYF
>-|-|TRBJ2-3|TRBV12-3/TRBV12-4
TGTGCCAGCAAAGCAGGGGCGGCCACAGATACGCAGTATTTT
CASKAGAATDTQYF
>TRBD2|-|TRBJ2-5|TRBV28
TGTGCCAGCAGTATCTCACTAGCGTTCACCTTGGAGACCCAGTACTTC
CASSISLAFTLETQYF
>-|-|TRBJ2-1|TRBV12-3/TRBV12-4
TGTGCCAGCAGCCGGGGAGGCCAGCAGGTGGATGAGCAATTCTTC
CASSRGGQQVDEQFF
>-|-|TRBJ2-5|TRBV12-3/TRBV12-4
TGTGCCAGCAGTCCCGGCCTCCCAGAGACCCAGTACTTC
CASSPGLPETQYF
>-|once|TRBJ2-1|TRBV27
TGTGCCAGCAGTCTCGGGGGAGAGGCTAGGAATGAGCAGTTCTTC
CASSLGGEARNEQFF
>-|-|TRBJ2-1|TRBV7-2
TGTGCCAGCAGCTTAGCCGGGACGGGTCCCTACAATGAGCAGTTCTTC
CASSLAGTGPYNEQFF
>TRBD1|few|TRBJ2-1|TRBV6-5
TGTGCCAGCATTAGGGGACAGGGGGCATATGAGCAGTTCTTC
CASIRGQGAYEQFF
>TRBD1|few|TRBJ2-1|TRBV11-2
TGTGCCAGCAGCTTAGGTAAAAGGACAGGGGTCCTGAATAATGAGCAGTTCTTC
CASSLGKRTGVLNNEQFF
>-|-|TRBJ2-7|TRBV11-2
TGTGCCAGCAGCTTAGCTACCGGCATCTACGAGCAGTACTTC
CASSLATGIYEQYF
>TRBD2|few|TRBJ2-1|TRBV5-1
TGCGCCAGCAGCTTGAATCAGCGGGAGGCCCTTGGCAATGAGCAGTTCTTC
CASSLNQREALGNEQFF
>TRBD2|-|TRBJ2-5|TRBV5-1
TGCGCCAGCAAGCAGGGCTCGACTAGCGGGGTTCTGGAGACCCAGTACTTC
CASKQGSTSGVLETQYF
>-|-|TRBJ2-7|TRBV5-1
TGCGCCAGCAGCTTGGAGGAGGAGGGCGAGCAGTACTTC
CASSLEEEGEQYF
>TRBD2|-|TRBJ2-2|TRBV5-1
TGCGCCAGCAGGCCCGGACTAGTTCTCGGGGAGCTGTTTTTT
CASRPGLVLGELFF
>-|-|TRBJ1-5|TRBV5-1
TGCGCCAGCAGCTTGGAATTTGTTCAGCCCCAGCATTTT
CASSLEFVQPQHF
>-|many|TRBJ2-3|TRBV5-1
TGCGCCAGCAGCCCCACCGGGACAGGGCTAGCGGGTCGCACAGATACGCAGTATTTT
CASSPTGTGLAGRTDTQYF
>TRBD1|-|TRBJ1-5|TRBV11-2
TGTGCCAGCAGCTTAAGGGGGCAGAGCAATCAGCCCCAGCATTTT
CASSLRGQSNQPQHF
>-|-|TRBJ2-1|TRBV20-1
TGCAGTGCTAACCGAGTATATCAGTTCTTC
CSANRVYQFF
>-|few|TRBJ2-7|TRBV12-3/TRBV12-4
TGTGCCCGACAGGGAGGGTTCGGTGCCTACGAGCAGTACTTC
CARQGGFGAYEQYF
>TRBD1|-|TRBJ2-3|TRBV10-3
TGTGCCACTCAGGGGGCGCGCACAGATACGCAGTATTTT
CATQGARTDTQYF
>-|few|TRBJ2-7|TRBV20-1
TGCAGTGCTAGGCCAGAAACCTACGAGCAGTACTTC
CSARPETYEQYF
>-|few|TRBJ2-5|TRBV3-1
TGTGCCAGCAGCCAAAAACCGTGGAGCTACCAAGAGACCCAGTACTTC
CASSQKPWSYQETQYF
>-|few|TRBJ2-5|TRBV5-5
TGTGCCAGCAGGTCTGCAGGGCCGGAGACCCAGTACTTC
CASRSAGPETQYF
>-|many|TRBJ1-5|TRBV5-5
TGTGCCAGCAGCTCTACAGCTTATCAGCCCCAGCATTTT
CASSSTAYQPQHF
>-|-|TRBJ1-3|TRBV10-3
TGTGCCATCACGGGGGGAGTGCCTGGAAACACCATATATTTT
CAITGGVPGNTIYF
>TRBD2|many|TRBJ2-7|TRBV5-1
TGCGCCAGCACCAGAGCGGGAGGGGTTGACGAGCAGTACTTC
CASTRAGGVDEQYF